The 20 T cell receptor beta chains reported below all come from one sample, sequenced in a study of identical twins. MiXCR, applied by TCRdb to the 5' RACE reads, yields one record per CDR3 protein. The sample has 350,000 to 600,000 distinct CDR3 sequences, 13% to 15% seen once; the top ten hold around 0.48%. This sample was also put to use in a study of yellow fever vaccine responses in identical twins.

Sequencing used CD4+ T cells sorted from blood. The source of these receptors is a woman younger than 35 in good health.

This CDR3 is CATWGQSEDLLANVLTF. For the CDR3, the DNA is TGTGCCACTTGGGGACAGTCCGAAGATCTGTTAGCCAACGTCCTGACTTTC. V usage is TRBV10-3 and J usage is TRBJ2-6; 7 bases align to TRBD1. CDR3 size: 17 residues. Looked up from germline, CDR1 is ENHRY and CDR2 is SYGVKD. V trimming: 10 bases; J trimming: 7 bases; junction bases outside the gene matches: 19.

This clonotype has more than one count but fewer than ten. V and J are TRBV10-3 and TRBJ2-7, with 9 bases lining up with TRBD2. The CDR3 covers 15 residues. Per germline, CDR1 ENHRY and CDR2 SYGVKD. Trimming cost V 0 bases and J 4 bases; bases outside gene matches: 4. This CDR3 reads CAISESEREAYEQYF. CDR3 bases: TGTGCCATCAGTGAGTCAGAGCGGGAGGCGTACGAGCAGTACTTC.

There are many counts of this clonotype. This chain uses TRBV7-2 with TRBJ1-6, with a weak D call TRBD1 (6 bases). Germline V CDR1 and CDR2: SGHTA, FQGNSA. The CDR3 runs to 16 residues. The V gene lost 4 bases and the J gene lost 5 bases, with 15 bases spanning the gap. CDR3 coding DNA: TGTGCCAGCAGCTCCCGGGGGGCAGCAAATAATTCACCCCTCCACTTT. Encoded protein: CASSSRGAANNSPLHF.

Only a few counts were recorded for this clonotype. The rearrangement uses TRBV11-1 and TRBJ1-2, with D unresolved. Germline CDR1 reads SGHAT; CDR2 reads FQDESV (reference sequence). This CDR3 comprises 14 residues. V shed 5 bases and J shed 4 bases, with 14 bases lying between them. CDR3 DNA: TGTGCCAGCAGCATGACCCTTGGATTCTATGGCTACACCTTC. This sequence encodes CASSMTLGFYGYTF.

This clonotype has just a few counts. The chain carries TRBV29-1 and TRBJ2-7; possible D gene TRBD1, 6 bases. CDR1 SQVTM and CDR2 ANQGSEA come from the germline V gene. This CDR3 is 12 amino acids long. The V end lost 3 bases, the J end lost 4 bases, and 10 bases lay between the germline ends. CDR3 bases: TGCAGCGTTGATTCTGGACAGTACGAGCAGTACTTC. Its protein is CSVDSGQYEQYF.

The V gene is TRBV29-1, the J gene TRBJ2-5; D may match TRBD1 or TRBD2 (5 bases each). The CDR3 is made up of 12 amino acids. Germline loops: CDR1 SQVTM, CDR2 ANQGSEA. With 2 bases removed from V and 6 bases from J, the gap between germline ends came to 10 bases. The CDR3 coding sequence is TGCAGCGTTGAACGAGGGGCCCAGACCCAGTACTTC. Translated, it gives CSVERGAQTQYF.

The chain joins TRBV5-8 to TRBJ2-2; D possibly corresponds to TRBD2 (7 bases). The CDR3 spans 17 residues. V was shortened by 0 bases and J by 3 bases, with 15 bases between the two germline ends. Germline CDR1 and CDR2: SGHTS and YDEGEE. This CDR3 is CASSLALGGAYTGELFF. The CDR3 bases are TGTGCCAGCAGCTTGGCCCTAGGGGGGGCTTACACCGGGGAGCTGTTTTTT.

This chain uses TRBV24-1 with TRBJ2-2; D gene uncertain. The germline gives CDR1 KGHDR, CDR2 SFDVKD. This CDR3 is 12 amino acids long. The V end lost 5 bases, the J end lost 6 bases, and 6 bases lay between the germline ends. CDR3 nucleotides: TGTGCCACCAGTGTCCGATCCGGGGAGCTGTTTTTT. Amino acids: CATSVRSGELFF.

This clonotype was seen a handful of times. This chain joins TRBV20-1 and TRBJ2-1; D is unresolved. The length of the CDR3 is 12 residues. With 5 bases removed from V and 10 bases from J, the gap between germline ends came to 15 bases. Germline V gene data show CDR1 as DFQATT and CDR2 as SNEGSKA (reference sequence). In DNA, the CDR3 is TGCAGTGCTGATTGGCAATTCGCAGAGCAGTTCTTC. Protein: CSADWQFAEQFF.

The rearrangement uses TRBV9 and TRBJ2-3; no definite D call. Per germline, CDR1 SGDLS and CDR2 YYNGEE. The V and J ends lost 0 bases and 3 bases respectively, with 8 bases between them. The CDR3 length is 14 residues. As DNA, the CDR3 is TGTGCCAGCAGCGTAGATTTAGCAACAGATACGCAGTATTTT. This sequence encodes CASSVDLATDTQYF.

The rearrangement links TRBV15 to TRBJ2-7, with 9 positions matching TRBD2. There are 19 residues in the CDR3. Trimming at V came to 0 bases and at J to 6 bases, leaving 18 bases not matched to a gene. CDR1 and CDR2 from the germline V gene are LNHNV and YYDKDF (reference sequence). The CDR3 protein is CATSRDKERGESASCEQYF. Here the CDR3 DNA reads TGTGCCACCAGCAGAGATAAGGAGCGGGGGGAATCGGCTTCTTGCGAGCAGTACTTC.

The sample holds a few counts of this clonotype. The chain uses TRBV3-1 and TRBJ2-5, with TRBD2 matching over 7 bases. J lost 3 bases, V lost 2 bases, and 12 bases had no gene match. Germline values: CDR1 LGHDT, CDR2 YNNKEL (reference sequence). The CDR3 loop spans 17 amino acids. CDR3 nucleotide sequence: TGTGCCAGCAGCCAATATCGCCGAGCGGGGAATAAAGAGACCCAGTACTTC. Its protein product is CASSQYRRAGNKETQYF.

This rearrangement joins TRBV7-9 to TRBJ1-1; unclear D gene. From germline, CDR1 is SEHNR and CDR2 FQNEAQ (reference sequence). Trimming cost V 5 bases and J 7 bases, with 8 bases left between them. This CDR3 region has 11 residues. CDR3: CASSPGYEAFF. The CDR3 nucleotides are TGTGCCAGCAGCCCCGGATATGAAGCTTTCTTT.

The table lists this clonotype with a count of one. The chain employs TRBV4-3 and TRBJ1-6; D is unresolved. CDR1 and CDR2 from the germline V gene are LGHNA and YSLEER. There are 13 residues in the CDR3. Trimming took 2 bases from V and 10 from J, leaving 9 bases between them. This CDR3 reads CASSQPGVSPLHF. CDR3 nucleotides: TGCGCCAGCAGCCAACCGGGAGTCTCACCCCTCCACTTT.

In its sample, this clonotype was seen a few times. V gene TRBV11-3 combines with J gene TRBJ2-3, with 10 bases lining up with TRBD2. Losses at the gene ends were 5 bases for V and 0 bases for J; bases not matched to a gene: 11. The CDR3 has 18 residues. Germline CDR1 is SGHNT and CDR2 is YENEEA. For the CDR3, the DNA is TGTGCCAGCAGCCTGTCCGGGACTAGCGTTACTAGCACAGATACGCAGTATTTT. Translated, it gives CASSLSGTSVTSTDTQYF. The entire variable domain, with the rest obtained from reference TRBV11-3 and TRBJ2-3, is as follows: EAGVVQSPRYKIIEKKQPVAFWCNPISGHNTLYWYLQNLGQGPELLIRYENEEAVDDSQLPKDRFSAERLKGVDSTLKIQPAELGDSAVYLCASSLSGTSVTSTDTQYFGPGTRLTVL.

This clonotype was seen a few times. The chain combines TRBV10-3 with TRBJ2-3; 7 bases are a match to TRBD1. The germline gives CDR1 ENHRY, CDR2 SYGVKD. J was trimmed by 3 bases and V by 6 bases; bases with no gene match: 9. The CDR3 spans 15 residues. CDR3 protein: CAISVKGQLTDTQYF. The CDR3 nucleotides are TGTGCCATCAGCGTAAAGGGACAGCTTACAGATACGCAGTATTTT.

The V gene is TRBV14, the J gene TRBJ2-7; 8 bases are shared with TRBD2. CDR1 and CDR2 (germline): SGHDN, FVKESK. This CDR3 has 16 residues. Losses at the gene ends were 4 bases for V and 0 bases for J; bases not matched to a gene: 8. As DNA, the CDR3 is TGTGCCAGCAGCCGCCGACTAGCGAGCTTCTCCTACGAGCAGTACTTC. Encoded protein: CASSRRLASFSYEQYF.

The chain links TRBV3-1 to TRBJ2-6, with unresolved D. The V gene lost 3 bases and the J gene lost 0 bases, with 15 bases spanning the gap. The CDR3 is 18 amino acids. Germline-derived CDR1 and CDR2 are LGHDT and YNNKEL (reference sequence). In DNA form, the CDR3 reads TGTGCCAGCAGCCATTTTACGATGAGAAACTCTGGGGCCAACGTCCTGACTTTC. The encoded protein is CASSHFTMRNSGANVLTF.

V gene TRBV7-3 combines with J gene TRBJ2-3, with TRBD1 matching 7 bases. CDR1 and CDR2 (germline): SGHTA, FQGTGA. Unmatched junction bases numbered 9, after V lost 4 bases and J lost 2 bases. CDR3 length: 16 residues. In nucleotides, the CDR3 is TGTGCCAGCAGCTCCATCCCCGGGACAGACACAGATACGCAGTATTTT. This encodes CASSSIPGTDTDTQYF.

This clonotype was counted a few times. The CDR3 loop is CASSPFGGEPGELFF. For the CDR3, the DNA is TGTGCCAGCTCACCCTTTGGAGGGGAGCCCGGGGAGCTGTTTTTT. The rearrangement uses TRBV18 and TRBJ2-2, with D possibly matching TRBD2 (6 bases). The germline V gene encodes CDR1 KGHSH and CDR2 LQKENI. The CDR3 is made up of 15 amino acids. The V end lost 3 bases, the J end lost 6 bases, and 14 bases lay between the germline ends.